The entry that follows covers one TCR beta chain sequence. This clonotype has more than one count but fewer than ten. Its antigen is not yet known. No per-base quality is available; no much larger clone lies one base away. Hyperthyroidism patients were aged 18 to 65 years and newly diagnosed, with disease duration of less than 2 months. Any patient with an uncontrolled infection, another autoimmune disease, pregnancy or lactation was excluded. Diagnoses were established on the basis of clinical symptoms, serum thyroxine and TRAb, thyroid ultrasound, and orbital computed tomography. For progressor patients, blood was drawn at the first diagnosis of hyperthyroidism, before any ophthalmopathy symptoms had appeared. PBMCs were isolated from 10 ml of fresh peripheral blood by Ficoll-Paque density gradient centrifugation. Progressor patients were defined as those initially diagnosed with Graves' hyperthyroidism in whom ophthalmopathy developed during follow-up. Total RNA was extracted using Trizol reagent, and RNA quality was assessed on an Agilent 2100 Bioanalyzer.

The entry originates in a study of T cells in Graves' hyperthyroidism and ophthalmopathy (dated by TCRdb to the late 2010s). The study in broad terms: Peripheral blood samples were taken at the time of initial diagnosis, prior to any treatment. For training and testing, the 100 or so patients in the discovery cohort were randomly divided in a 7:3 ratio. According to the paper, TCR Vbeta CDR3 sequencing was carried out on 135 peripheral blood samples, which came from fewer than 50 ophthalmopathy, fewer than 80 hyperthyroidism and approximately 17 progressor patients. Following sampling, methimazole starting at 30 mg daily was given to hyperthyroidism patients, and high-dose intravenous methylprednisolone was given to ophthalmopathy patients. TCR V-J signatures able to tell the groups apart were searched for in a discovery cohort of 90 to 100 patients, of whom roughly 42 had Graves' ophthalmopathy and about 60 had stable Graves' hyperthyroidism. Thyroid tissue and blood T-cell repertoires from about six Graves' hyperthyroidism patients were also compared in the study. Whether ophthalmopathy could be predicted prospectively was tested in an independent validation cohort made up of approximately 19 hyperthyroidism patients plus 17 patients who later progressed to ophthalmopathy. The study at large found these results: A 13 V-J signature model separated ophthalmopathy from stable hyperthyroidism, with around 90% sensitivity and about 81% specificity in cross-validation and 80%/75% in testing. Sample size was not statistically predetermined, and blinding of investigators to group allocation was not performed. In validation, the model predicted progression to ophthalmopathy a median of 6.5 months before onset, with about 64% sensitivity and nearly 75% specificity. Blood samples also contained most of the expanded thyroid clonotypes (frequency above 0.001), which suggests that blood repertoires may reflect thyroid immune responses.

Trimming takes 0 bases from V and 5 bases from J, and the germline ends sit 8 bases apart. Including the terminal cysteine and phenylalanine, the CDR3 comprises 14 residues. Only the CDR3 region is kept as DNA, spanning 42 bases read in frame from base 1. The TCR beta CDR3 regions were amplified from the RNA transcripts. The TCR CDR3 was subjected to a first round of RT-PCR using the HTBI primer set and the Qiagen OneStep RT-PCR kit. Libraries were constructed in a second round of multiplex PCR, after which size selection and purification were carried out. Paired-end sequencing of the libraries was performed with 100 bp reads on an Illumina HiSeq2000. As for how the authors treated the data: SOAPnuke was used to process the raw data, throwing out any read that contained adapters or uncalled bases, had a mean Phred below 15, or lacked an exact constant-primer or identifier match. COPE v1.2.5 was used to merge high-quality paired reads, and clonotypes were defined as unique nucleotide sequences. MiTCR v1.1 was used to align the clonotypes against IMGT TRBV, TRBD and TRBJ reference segments. The analysis was restricted to V-J combinations with a frequency above 0.0001, which together covered over 99% of the repertoires. The TCS score was defined as the ratio of F50 (clonal expansion) to E x V (chaos), calculated using BLOSUM62-based TCRdist between CDR3 peptides within each V-J. Welch's t-statistics and random forest reduced 450 to 600 V-J features to under 15, which were used in a naive Bayes classifier (R e1071). TCRdb reran the public reads through fastp at Q25 and MiXCR, keeping productive beta chains. Every distinct CDR3 protein forms one entry, paired with its most common genes and DNA. TCRdb assigned the V and J calls; the authors' analysis was not used. In this sample the table shows fewer than 500,000 distinct CDR3 sequences, roughly 14% of which occur a single time. The top ten clonotypes cover less than 25% of the sample.

The chain employs TRBV12-3 or TRBV12-4 and TRBJ2-1, and TRBD1 may be the D gene, going by 5 matching bases. Sequencing used blood. This receptor was obtained from a young man with Graves' hyperthyroidism that later progressed to Graves' ophthalmopathy. The nucleotide sequence is TGTGCCAGCAGTTTAGCACAGGTAAACAATGAGCAGTTCTTC. The resulting protein is CASSLAQVNNEQFF.